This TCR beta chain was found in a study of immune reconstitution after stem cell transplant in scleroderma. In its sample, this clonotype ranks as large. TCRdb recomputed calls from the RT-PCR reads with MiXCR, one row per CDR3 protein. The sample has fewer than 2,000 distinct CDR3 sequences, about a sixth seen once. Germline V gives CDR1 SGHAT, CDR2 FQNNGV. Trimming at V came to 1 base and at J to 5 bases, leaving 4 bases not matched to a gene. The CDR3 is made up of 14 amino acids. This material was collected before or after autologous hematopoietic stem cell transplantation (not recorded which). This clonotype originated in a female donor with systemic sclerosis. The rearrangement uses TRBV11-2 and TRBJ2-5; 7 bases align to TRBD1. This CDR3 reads CASSLGGGRETQYF. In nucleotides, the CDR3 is TGTGCCAGCAGCTTAGGAGGGGGCAGGGAGACCCAGTACTTC.